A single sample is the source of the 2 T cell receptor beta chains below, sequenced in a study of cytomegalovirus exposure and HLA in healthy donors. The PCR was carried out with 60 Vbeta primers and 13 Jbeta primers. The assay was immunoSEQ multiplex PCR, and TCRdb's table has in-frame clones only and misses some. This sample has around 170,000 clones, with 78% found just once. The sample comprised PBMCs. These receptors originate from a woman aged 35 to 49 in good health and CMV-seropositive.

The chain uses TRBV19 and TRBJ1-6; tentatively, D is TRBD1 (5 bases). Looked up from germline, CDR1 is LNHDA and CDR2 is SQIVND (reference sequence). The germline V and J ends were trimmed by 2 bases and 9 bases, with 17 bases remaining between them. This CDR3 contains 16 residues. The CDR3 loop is CASSIITADRGSPLHF. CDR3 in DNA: TGTGCCAGTAGTATAATAACAGCAGATAGGGGTTCACCCCTCCACTTT. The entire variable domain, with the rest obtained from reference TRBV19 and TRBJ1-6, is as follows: DGGITQSPKYLFRKEGQNVTLSCEQNLNHDAMYWYRQDPGQGLRLIYYSQIVNDFQKGDIAEGYSVSREKKESFPLTVTSAQKNPTAFYLCASSIITADRGSPLHFGNGTRLTVT.

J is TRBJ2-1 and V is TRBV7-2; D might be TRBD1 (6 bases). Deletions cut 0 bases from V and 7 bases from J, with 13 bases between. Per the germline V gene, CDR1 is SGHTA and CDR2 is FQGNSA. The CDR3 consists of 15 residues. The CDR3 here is CASSLAPEDSNEQFF. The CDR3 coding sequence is TGTGCCAGCAGCTTAGCCCCGGAGGACAGTAATGAGCAGTTCTTC.